This TCR beta chain derives from a study of cytomegalovirus exposure and HLA in healthy donors. Study-wide findings and caveats: V- and J-gene trimming in TCR beta was tied to a missense DCLRE1C variant by an analysis performed later. The authors later found HLA-associated TCR beta chains more clonally expanded than equally common others. Most CMV-associated TCR beta chains appeared HLA-restricted in a later analysis.

Notes on this clone: Antigen unknown.

PCR primers comprised 60 Vbeta and 13 Jbeta primers. The method was immunoSEQ multiplex PCR; TCRdb's version includes in-frame clones alone and lacks a portion of them. The sample includes 150,000 to 200,000 clones, about four fifths of them seen just once. The V gene's germline CDR1 is MNHEY and CDR2 SVGAGI. V shed 9 bases and J shed 1 base, with 14 bases lying between them. This CDR3 is 14 amino acids long. This receptor was taken from a boy younger than 10 in good health and CMV-seronegative. This chain links TRBV6-5 with TRBJ2-3; the D gene is possibly TRBD2 (5 bases). Material for sequencing was PBMCs. The CDR3 sequence: CASSRGYGTDTQYF. In nucleotides, the CDR3 is TGTGCCAGTAGCCGGGGTTATGGCACAGATACGCAGTATTTT.